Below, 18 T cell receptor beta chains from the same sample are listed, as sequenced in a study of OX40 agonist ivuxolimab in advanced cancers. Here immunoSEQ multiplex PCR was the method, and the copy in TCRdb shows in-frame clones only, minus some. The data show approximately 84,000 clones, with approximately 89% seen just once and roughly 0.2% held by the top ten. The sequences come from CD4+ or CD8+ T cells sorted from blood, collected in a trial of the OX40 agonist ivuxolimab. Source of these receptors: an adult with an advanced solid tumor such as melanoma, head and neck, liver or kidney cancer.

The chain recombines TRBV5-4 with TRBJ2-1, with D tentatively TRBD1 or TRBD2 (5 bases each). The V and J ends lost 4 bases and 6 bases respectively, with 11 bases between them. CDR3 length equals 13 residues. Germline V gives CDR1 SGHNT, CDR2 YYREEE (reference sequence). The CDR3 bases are TGTGCCAGCAGCACCGGGACCCTCAATGAGCAGTTCTTC. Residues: CASSTGTLNEQFF.

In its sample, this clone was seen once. The CDR3 sequence: CASSQGPGSYNEQFF. The CDR3 DNA is TGTGCCAGTAGCCAGGGGCCAGGGTCCTACAATGAGCAGTTCTTC. This sequence joins TRBV19 and TRBJ2-1; tentative D call: TRBD1 (6 bases). The CDR3 contains 15 residues. Germline V gives CDR1 LNHDA, CDR2 SQIVND (reference sequence). Trimming stripped 6 bases from V and 1 base from J, with 13 bases between.

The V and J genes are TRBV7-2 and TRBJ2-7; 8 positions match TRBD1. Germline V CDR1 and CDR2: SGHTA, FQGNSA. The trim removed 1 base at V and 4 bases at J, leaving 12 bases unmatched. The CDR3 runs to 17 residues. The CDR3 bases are TGTGCCAGCAGCTTAGTTTCGGGGACAGGTGGGGGGTACGAGCAGTACTTC. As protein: CASSLVSGTGGGYEQYF.

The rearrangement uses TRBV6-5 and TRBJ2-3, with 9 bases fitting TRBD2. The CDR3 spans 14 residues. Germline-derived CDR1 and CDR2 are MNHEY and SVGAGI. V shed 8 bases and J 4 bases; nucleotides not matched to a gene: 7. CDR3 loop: CASYRGRAPDTQYF. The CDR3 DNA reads TGTGCCAGCTATCGCGGGAGGGCCCCAGATACGCAGTATTTT.

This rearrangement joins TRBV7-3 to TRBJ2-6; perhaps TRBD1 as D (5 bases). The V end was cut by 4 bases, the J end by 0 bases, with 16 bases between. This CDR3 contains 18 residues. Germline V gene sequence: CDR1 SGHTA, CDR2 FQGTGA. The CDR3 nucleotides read TGTGCCAGCAGCTCCCCTACGCAGGGCTACTCTGGGGCCAACGTCCTGACTTTC. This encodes CASSSPTQGYSGANVLTF. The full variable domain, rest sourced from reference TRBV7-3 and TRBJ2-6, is GAGVSQTPSNKVTEKGKYVELRCDPISGHTALYWYRQSLGQGPEFLIYFQGTGAADDSGLPNDRFFAVRPEGSVSTLKIQRTERGDSAVYLCASSSPTQGYSGANVLTFGAGSRLTVL.

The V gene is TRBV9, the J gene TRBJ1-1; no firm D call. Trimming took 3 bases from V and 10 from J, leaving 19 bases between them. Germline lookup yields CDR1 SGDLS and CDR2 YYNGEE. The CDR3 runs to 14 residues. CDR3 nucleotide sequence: TGTGCCAGCAGCGCTCAGGACCTCGCCGGAAGAGCTTTCTTT. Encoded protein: CASSAQDLAGRAFF.

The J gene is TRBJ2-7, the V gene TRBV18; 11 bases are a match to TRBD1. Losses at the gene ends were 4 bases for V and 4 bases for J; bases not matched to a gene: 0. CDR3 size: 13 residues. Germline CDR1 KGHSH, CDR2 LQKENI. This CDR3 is CASSRDRGYEQYF. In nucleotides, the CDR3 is TGTGCCAGCTCACGGGACAGGGGGTACGAGCAGTACTTC. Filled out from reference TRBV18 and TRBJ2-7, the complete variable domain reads NAGVMQNPRHLVRRRGQEARLRCSPMKGHSHVYWYRQLPEEGLKFMVYLQKENIIDESGMPKERFSAEFPKEGPSILRIQQVVRGDSAAYFCASSRDRGYEQYFGPGTRLTVT.

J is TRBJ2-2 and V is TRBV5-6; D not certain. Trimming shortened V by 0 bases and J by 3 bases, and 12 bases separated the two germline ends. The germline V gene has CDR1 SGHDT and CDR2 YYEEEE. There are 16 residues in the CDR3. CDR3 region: CASSLAELHHTGELFF. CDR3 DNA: TGTGCCAGCAGCTTGGCGGAACTACACCACACCGGGGAGCTGTTTTTT.

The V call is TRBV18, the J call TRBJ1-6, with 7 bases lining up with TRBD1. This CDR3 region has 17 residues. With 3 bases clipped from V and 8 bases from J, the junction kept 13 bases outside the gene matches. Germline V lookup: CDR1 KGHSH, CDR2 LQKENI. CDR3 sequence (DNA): TGTGCCAGCTCACCCGTTCTGTTGACAGGGATGGATTCACCCCTCCACTTT. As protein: CASSPVLLTGMDSPLHF. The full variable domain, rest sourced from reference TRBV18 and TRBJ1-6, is NAGVMQNPRHLVRRRGQEARLRCSPMKGHSHVYWYRQLPEEGLKFMVYLQKENIIDESGMPKERFSAEFPKEGPSILRIQQVVRGDSAAYFCASSPVLLTGMDSPLHFGNGTRLTVT.

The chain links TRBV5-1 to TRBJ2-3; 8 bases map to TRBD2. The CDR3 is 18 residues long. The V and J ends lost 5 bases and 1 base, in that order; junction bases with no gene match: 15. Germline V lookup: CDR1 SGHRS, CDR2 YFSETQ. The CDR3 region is CASRRGTRSDVGTDTQYF. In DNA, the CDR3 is TGCGCCAGCAGAAGGGGGACTAGATCGGACGTGGGCACAGATACGCAGTATTTT.

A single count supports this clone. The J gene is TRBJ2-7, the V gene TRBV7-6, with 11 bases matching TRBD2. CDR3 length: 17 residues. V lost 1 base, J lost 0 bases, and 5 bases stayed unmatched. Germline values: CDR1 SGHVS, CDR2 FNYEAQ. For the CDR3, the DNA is TGTGCCAGCAGCTTAGAGACTAGCGGGATCTCCTCCTACGAGCAGTACTTC. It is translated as CASSLETSGISSYEQYF.

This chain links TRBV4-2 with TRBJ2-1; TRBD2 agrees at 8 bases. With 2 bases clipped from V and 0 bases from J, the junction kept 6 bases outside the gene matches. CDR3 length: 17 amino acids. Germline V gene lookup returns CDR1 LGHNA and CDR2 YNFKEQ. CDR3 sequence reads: CASSQWAGTSSYNEQFF. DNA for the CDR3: TGTGCCAGCAGCCAATGGGCGGGGACTAGCTCCTACAATGAGCAGTTCTTC.

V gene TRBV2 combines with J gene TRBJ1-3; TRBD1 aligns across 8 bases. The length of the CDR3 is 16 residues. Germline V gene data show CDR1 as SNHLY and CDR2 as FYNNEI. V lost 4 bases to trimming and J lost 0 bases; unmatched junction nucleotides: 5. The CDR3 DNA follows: TGTGCCAGCAGTGCGGACAGGGCCAGCTCTGGAAACACCATATATTTT. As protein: CASSADRASSGNTIYF.

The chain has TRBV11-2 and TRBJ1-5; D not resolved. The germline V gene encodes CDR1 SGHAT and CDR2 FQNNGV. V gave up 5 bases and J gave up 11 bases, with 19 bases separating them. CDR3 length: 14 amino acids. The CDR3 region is CASSQDIHPRTQHF. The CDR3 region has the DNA TGTGCCAGCAGCCAAGACATACACCCGCGGACCCAGCATTTT.

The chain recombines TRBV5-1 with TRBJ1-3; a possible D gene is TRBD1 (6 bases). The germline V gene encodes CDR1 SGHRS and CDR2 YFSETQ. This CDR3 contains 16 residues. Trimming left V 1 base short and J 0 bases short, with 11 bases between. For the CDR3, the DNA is TGCGCCAGCAGCTTGCAGGGGACCTCCTCTGGAAACACCATATATTTT. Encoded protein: CASSLQGTSSGNTIYF.

CDR3: CASSIVQGANYGYTF. In DNA, the CDR3 is TGTGCCAGTAGTATAGTACAGGGGGCAAACTATGGCTACACCTTC. The gene calls are TRBV19 and TRBJ1-2, with 9 bases aligning to TRBD1. V gave up 1 base and J gave up 2 bases; unmatched junction bases: 2. The CDR3 is made up of 15 amino acids. Germline V gene data show CDR1 as LNHDA and CDR2 as SQIVND (reference sequence).

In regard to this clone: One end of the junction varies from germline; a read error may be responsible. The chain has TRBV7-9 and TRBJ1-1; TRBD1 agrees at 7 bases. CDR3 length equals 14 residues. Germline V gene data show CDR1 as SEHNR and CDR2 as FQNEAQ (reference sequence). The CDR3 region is CASSLVQGNSEAFF. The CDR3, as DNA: TGTGCCAGCAGCTTAGTACAGGGGAACTCTGAAGCTTTCTTT.

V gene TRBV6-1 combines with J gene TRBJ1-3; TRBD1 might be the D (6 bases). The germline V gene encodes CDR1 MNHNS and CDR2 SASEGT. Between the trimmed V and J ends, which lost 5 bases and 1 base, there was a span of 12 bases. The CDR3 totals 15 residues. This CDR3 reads CASSRTDNSGNTIYF. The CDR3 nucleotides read TGTGCCAGCAGTCGGACAGACAATTCTGGAAACACCATATATTTT.